The 31 T cell receptor beta chains reported below all come from one sample, sequenced in a study of cytomegalovirus exposure and HLA in healthy donors. Vbeta (60) and Jbeta (13) primers were used in the PCR. Profiled with immunoSEQ multiplex PCR; TCRdb holds only in-frame clones, not every one. The repertoire table contains about 76,000 clones. The specimen sequenced was PBMCs. These receptors were taken from a middle-aged woman in good health and CMV-seropositive.

The chain recombines TRBV19 with TRBJ2-6; possible D gene TRBD1, 6 bases. Germline CDR1 LNHDA, CDR2 SQIVND (reference sequence). The CDR3 runs 14 residues. V was pared by 9 bases and J by 4 bases, with 13 bases between. The CDR3 bases are TGTGCCAGCCGTAGGGGGTACGGGGCCAACGTCCTGACTTTC. Translated: CASRRGYGANVLTF. The variable domain in full, completed from reference TRBV19 and TRBJ2-6, reads DGGITQSPKYLFRKEGQNVTLSCEQNLNHDAMYWYRQDPGQGLRLIYYSQIVNDFQKGDIAEGYSVSREKKESFPLTVTSAQKNPTAFYLCASRRGYGANVLTFGAGSRLTVL.

The chain couples TRBV7-8 to TRBJ1-1; 7 bases agree with TRBD1. The CDR3 loop spans 15 amino acids. Germline V lookup: CDR1 SGHVS, CDR2 FQNEAQ. J gave up 7 bases and V 5 bases, and 13 bases lay outside the gene matches. In DNA, the CDR3 is TGTGCCAGCAGCCCCTCAACTGGGACAGATGTTGAAGCTTTCTTT. It is translated as CASSPSTGTDVEAFF. Supplemented by reference TRBV7-8 and TRBJ1-1, the full variable domain reads GAGVSQSPRYKVAKRGQDVALRCDPISGHVSLFWYQQALGQGPEFLTYFQNEAQLDKSGLPSDRFFAERPEGSVSTLKIQRTQQEDSAVYLCASSPSTGTDVEAFFGQGTRLTVV.

The chain has TRBV11-2 and TRBJ2-5; possible D gene TRBD2, 5 bases. Germline CDR1 reads SGHAT; CDR2 reads FQNNGV. CDR3 length: 16 amino acids. Trimming removed 3 bases at V and 1 base at J, with 15 bases between. This chain's CDR3 is CASSLLAVPLQETQYF. CDR3 coding DNA: TGTGCCAGCAGCTTGCTAGCAGTCCCCCTCCAAGAGACCCAGTACTTC.

CDR3 DNA: TGTGCCAGCTGGGGGACACGGCGTTCACCCCTCCACTTT. This codes for CASWGTRRSPLHF. The J gene is TRBJ1-6, the V gene TRBV28; tentatively, D is TRBD1 (6 bases). V was pared by 8 bases and J by 9 bases, with 14 bases between. The CDR3 covers 13 residues. The germline V gene has CDR1 MDHEN and CDR2 SYDVKM.

The chain employs TRBV28 and TRBJ1-4, with 7 bases identical to TRBD1. This CDR3 contains 14 residues. J lost 4 bases, V lost 2 bases, and 1 base had no gene match. Germline loops: CDR1 MDHEN, CDR2 SYDVKM. The CDR3 loop is CASSLGTVNEKLFF. The CDR3 region has the DNA TGTGCCAGCAGTTTAGGGACAGTTAATGAAAAACTGTTTTTT.

J is TRBJ2-4 and V is TRBV29-1; tentative D call: TRBD2 (6 bases). V lost 6 bases and J 6 bases, leaving 15 bases between the germline ends. Germline V lookup: CDR1 SQVTM, CDR2 ANQGSEA. The CDR3 runs 13 residues. CDR3 coding DNA: TGCAGCGTCGGAGGGCGTCAGGGAAACATTCAGTACTTC. This encodes CSVGGRQGNIQYF.

CDR3 sequence: CASSLVGALAEQYF. The CDR3 DNA follows: TGTGCCAGCAGCTTAGTGGGGGCGCTGGCCGAGCAGTACTTC. This rearrangement joins TRBV11-2 to TRBJ2-5; D possibly corresponds to TRBD1 (6 bases). The J call may be wrong; the DNA end is better matched by TRBJ2-7. The CDR3 loop spans 14 amino acids. CDR1 SGHAT and CDR2 FQNNGV come from the germline V gene.

The genes are TRBV13 and TRBJ2-3, with 15 bases identical to TRBD2. The germline CDR1 and CDR2 sequences are PRHDT and FYEKMQ (reference sequence). The CDR3 is 17 amino acids. The junction had 4 bases not matched to a gene; V was cut back by 5 bases and J by 1 base. The DNA for the CDR3 is TGTGCCAGCAGCCGGACTAGCGGGGGGGCTCGCACAGATACGCAGTATTTT. It is translated as CASSRTSGGARTDTQYF.

The J gene is TRBJ2-5, the V gene TRBV4-1; 8 bases agree with TRBD2. The CDR3 runs to 17 residues. Germline assignment: CDR1 MGHRA and CDR2 YSYEKL. Trimming took 1 base from V and 1 from J; bases not matched to a gene: 8. In nucleotides, the CDR3 is TGCGCCAGCAGCCAAGTCGGGGGGGCTATCATCCAAGAGACCCAGTACTTC. As protein: CASSQVGGAIIQETQYF.

The V and J genes are TRBV27 and TRBJ1-2, with a tentative D call TRBD1 (6 bases). The germline CDR1 and CDR2 sequences are MNHEY and SMNVEV (reference sequence). With 4 bases removed from V and 4 bases from J, the gap between germline ends came to 13 bases. This CDR3 is built from 14 residues. DNA of the CDR3: TGTGCCAGCAGTTCCCCGGACAGTCCCTATGGCTACACCTTC. This gives the protein CASSSPDSPYGYTF.

The chain links TRBV7-2 to TRBJ2-7, with D perhaps TRBD1 (7 bases). The CDR3 covers 13 residues. CDR1 and CDR2 from the germline V gene are SGHTA and FQGNSA. V gave up 4 bases and J gave up 9 bases, with 16 bases separating them. Here the CDR3 DNA reads TGTGCCAGCAGCTCCCCGCCCCAGGGGGGGCAGTACTTC. Translated: CASSSPPQGGQYF.

The chain carries TRBV4-2 and TRBJ1-5, with 8 nucleotides matching TRBD1. Unmatched junction bases numbered 10, after V lost 4 bases and J lost 5 bases. The length of the CDR3 is 16 residues. Germline lookup yields CDR1 LGHNA and CDR2 YNFKEQ. The CDR3 here is CASSPALTGEDQPQHF. The CDR3 nucleotides read TGTGCCAGCAGCCCAGCTTTGACAGGGGAGGATCAGCCCCAGCATTTT.

The rearrangement joins TRBV4-3 to TRBJ2-5; no clear D. The CDR3 sequence is 13 residues long. The V end lost 0 bases, the J end lost 5 bases, and 7 bases lay between the germline ends. In germline, CDR1 is LGHNA, CDR2 YSLEER. CDR3 amino acids: CASSQDLRETQYF. As DNA, the CDR3 is TGCGCCAGCAGCCAAGACTTACGGGAGACCCAGTACTTC.

V usage is TRBV6-1 and J usage is TRBJ2-1; possibly TRBD2 for D (6 bases). V gave up 1 base and J gave up 3 bases, with 10 bases separating them. Germline V gives CDR1 MNHNS, CDR2 SASEGT. The CDR3 runs 15 residues. The DNA of the CDR3 is TGTGCCAGCAGTGAAGGGGCGGGGAGCTACAATGAGCAGTTCTTC. It encodes CASSEGAGSYNEQFF.

The V and J genes are TRBV7-2 and TRBJ2-1, with TRBD1 identical over 7 bases. The CDR3 consists of 15 residues. V was clipped by 3 bases and J by 0 bases; unmatched bases: 2. Germline loops: CDR1 SGHTA, CDR2 FQGNSA. The CDR3 sequence: CASSFRQGSYNEQFF. CDR3 nucleotide sequence: TGTGCCAGCAGCTTCCGACAGGGCTCCTACAATGAGCAGTTCTTC.

This chain links TRBV4-1 with TRBJ2-1; TRBD1 agrees at 11 bases. V dropped 4 bases and J dropped 5; count of bases not matched to a gene: 4. Germline lookup yields CDR1 MGHRA and CDR2 YSYEKL. This CDR3 comprises 15 residues. CDR3 coding DNA: TGCGCCAGCAGCCCCGGACAGGGGGCAAACAATGAGCAGTTCTTC. Its translation: CASSPGQGANNEQFF.

V gene TRBV11-2 combines with J gene TRBJ1-1; 10 nucleotides line up with TRBD1. This CDR3 region has 12 residues. The ends lost 4 bases at V and 9 bases at J; junction bases unmatched: 2. Per the germline V gene, CDR1 is SGHAT and CDR2 is FQNNGV. The chain's CDR3 is CASSSGQGKAFF. The CDR3 DNA reads as TGTGCCAGCAGCTCGGGACAGGGGAAAGCTTTCTTT.

The V and J genes are TRBV27 and TRBJ1-6, with TRBD1 identical over 10 bases. CDR1 MNHEY and CDR2 SMNVEV come from the germline V gene (reference sequence). The J segment lost 7 bases and the V segment lost 5 bases, leaving 8 bases of the junction unmatched. CDR3 size: 16 residues. CDR3: CASSRLSGQGNSPLHF. Here the CDR3 DNA reads TGTGCCAGCAGTCGGTTATCGGGACAGGGGAATTCACCCCTCCACTTT.

V and J are TRBV28 and TRBJ1-1; a weak D match, TRBD1 (5 bases). The CDR3 is made up of 13 amino acids. Trimming took off 10 bases at V and 0 bases at J, with 12 bases between the two ends. Per germline, CDR1 MDHEN and CDR2 SYDVKM. The CDR3 spells CATGTQMNTEAFF. CDR3 coding DNA: TGTGCCACCGGGACTCAGATGAACACTGAAGCTTTCTTT.

The V and J genes are TRBV4-2 and TRBJ1-5; the match to TRBD1 covers 12 bases. Unmatched junction bases numbered 3, after V lost 4 bases and J lost 2 bases. This CDR3 has 16 amino acids. CDR1 LGHNA and CDR2 YNFKEQ come from the germline V gene. The CDR3 region has the DNA TGTGCCAGCAGCCGCGGGACAGGGGGCGGCAATCAGCCCCAGCATTTT. This codes for CASSRGTGGGNQPQHF.

The V gene is TRBV19, the J gene TRBJ2-2, with a weak D call TRBD2 (5 bases). Trimming took off 11 bases at V and 6 bases at J, with 19 bases between the two ends. The CDR3 totals 14 residues. The germline V gene has CDR1 LNHDA and CDR2 SQIVND (reference sequence). CDR3 region: CAAREGMNAGELFF. CDR3 sequence (DNA): TGTGCCGCGAGAGAGGGAATGAATGCCGGGGAGCTGTTTTTT.

V is TRBV7-2 and J is TRBJ1-3; D is uncertain. Trimming removed 5 bases at V and 2 bases at J, with 10 bases between. CDR1 is SGHTA and CDR2 is FQGNSA in the germline V gene. This CDR3 is built from 14 residues. This CDR3 is CASSQDSAGNTIYF. The CDR3 DNA is TGTGCCAGCAGCCAGGATTCGGCTGGAAACACCATATATTTT.

The chain is built from TRBV30 and TRBJ2-2; D is possibly TRBD1 (6 bases). The CDR3 length is 15 residues. Germline CDR1 is GTSNPN and CDR2 is SVGIG (reference sequence). Trimming cost V 1 base and J 2 bases, with 11 bases left between them. The CDR3 sequence: CAWSDRVVNTGELFF. The CDR3 DNA reads TGTGCCTGGAGTGACAGGGTTGTAAACACCGGGGAGCTGTTTTTT.

This sequence joins TRBV7-9 and TRBJ2-7; the match to TRBD1 covers 7 bases. The junction had 7 bases not matched to a gene; V was cut back by 2 bases and J by 3 bases. CDR3 length: 15 amino acids. Looked up from germline, CDR1 is SEHNR and CDR2 is FQNEAQ (reference sequence). The CDR3 loop is CASSLRQGLVYEQYF. The CDR3 coding sequence is TGTGCCAGCAGCTTACGACAGGGCTTAGTCTACGAGCAGTACTTC.

This chain uses TRBV10-3 with TRBJ2-5; 11 bases align to TRBD2. J gave up 4 bases and V 4 bases, and 5 bases lay outside the gene matches. CDR3 length: 15 amino acids. Germline CDR1 reads ENHRY; CDR2 reads SYGVKD. The CDR3 sequence is CAISVGLAGTETQYF. The CDR3 DNA reads as TGTGCCATCAGTGTCGGACTAGCGGGCACAGAGACCCAGTACTTC.

The CDR3 loop is CASSRSGLRSSGANVLTF. The CDR3 bases are TGTGCCAGCAGCCGATCCGGACTAAGGAGTTCTGGGGCCAACGTCCTGACTTTC. V is TRBV4-2 and J is TRBJ2-6; the D gene is possibly TRBD2 (6 bases). Per germline, CDR1 LGHNA and CDR2 YNFKEQ. The CDR3 contains 18 residues. Between the trimmed V and J ends, which lost 4 bases and 1 base, there was a span of 17 bases.

The J gene is TRBJ2-1, the V gene TRBV7-2; TRBD2 matches 11 bases. J lost 3 bases, V lost 3 bases, and 4 bases had no gene match. This CDR3 comprises 16 residues. Germline-derived CDR1 and CDR2 are SGHTA and FQGNSA. The CDR3 bases are TGTGCCAGCAGCTTCATAGCGGGGGGGAACTACAATGAGCAGTTCTTC. This translates into CASSFIAGGNYNEQFF.

The gene calls are TRBV7-9 and TRBJ1-5, with unresolved D. The CDR3 runs to 15 residues. The V gene lost 6 bases and the J gene lost 0 bases, with 12 bases spanning the gap. From germline, CDR1 is SEHNR and CDR2 FQNEAQ (reference sequence). The CDR3 bases are TGTGCCAGCAGTCACAGTGCCGATAGCAATCAGCCCCAGCATTTT. Its translation: CASSHSADSNQPQHF.

The V gene is TRBV28, the J gene TRBJ1-1; D perhaps matches TRBD1 (6 bases). Per germline, CDR1 MDHEN and CDR2 SYDVKM. V lost 6 bases to trimming and J lost 0 bases, with 8 bases between them. This CDR3 region has 13 residues. The CDR3 loop is CASRTGMNTEAFF. The CDR3 nucleotides are TGTGCCAGCAGGACAGGCATGAACACTGAAGCTTTCTTT.

V usage is TRBV6-6 and J usage is TRBJ2-5, with D possibly TRBD1 on 6 matching bases. The CDR3 is 14 amino acids. Trimming shortened V by 7 bases and J by 5 bases, and 17 bases separated the two germline ends. Germline values: CDR1 MNHNY, CDR2 SVGAGI (reference sequence). This CDR3 reads CASTRRQALETQYF. For the CDR3, the DNA is TGTGCCAGCACAAGACGACAGGCGCTCGAGACCCAGTACTTC.

The V call is TRBV7-2, the J call TRBJ2-1; D is ambiguous. V was cut by 1 base and J by 11 bases, with 15 bases left in between. This CDR3 comprises 14 residues. Germline V gene sequence: CDR1 SGHTA, CDR2 FQGNSA. The chain's CDR3 is CASSLDLVSNQQFF. In nucleotides, the CDR3 is TGTGCCAGCAGCTTAGACCTAGTATCGAACCAGCAGTTCTTC.